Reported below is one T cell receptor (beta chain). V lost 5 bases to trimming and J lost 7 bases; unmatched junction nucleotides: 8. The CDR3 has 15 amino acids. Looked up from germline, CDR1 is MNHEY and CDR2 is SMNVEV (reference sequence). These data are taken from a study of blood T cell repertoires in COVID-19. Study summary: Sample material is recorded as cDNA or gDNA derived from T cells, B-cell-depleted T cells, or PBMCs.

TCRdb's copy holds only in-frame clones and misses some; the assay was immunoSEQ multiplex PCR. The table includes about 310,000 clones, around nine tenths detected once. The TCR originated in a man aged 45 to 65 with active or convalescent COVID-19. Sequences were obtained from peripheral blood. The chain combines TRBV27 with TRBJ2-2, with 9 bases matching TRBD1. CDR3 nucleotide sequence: TGTGCCAGCAGTATAAACAGGGGGCAGAACGGGGAGCTGTTTTTT. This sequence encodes CASSINRGQNGELFF.